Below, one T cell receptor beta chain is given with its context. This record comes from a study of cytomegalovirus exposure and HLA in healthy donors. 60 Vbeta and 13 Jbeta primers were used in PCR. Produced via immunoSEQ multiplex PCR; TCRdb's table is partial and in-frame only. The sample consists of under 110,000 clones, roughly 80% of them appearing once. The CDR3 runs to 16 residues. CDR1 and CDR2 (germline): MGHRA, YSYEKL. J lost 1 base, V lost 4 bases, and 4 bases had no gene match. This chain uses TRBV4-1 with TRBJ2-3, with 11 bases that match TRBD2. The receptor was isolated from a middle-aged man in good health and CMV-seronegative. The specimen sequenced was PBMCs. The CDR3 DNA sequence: TGCGCCAGCAGCCCGGGGACTAGCGGAGGCACAGATACGCAGTATTTT. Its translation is CASSPGTSGGTDTQYF.